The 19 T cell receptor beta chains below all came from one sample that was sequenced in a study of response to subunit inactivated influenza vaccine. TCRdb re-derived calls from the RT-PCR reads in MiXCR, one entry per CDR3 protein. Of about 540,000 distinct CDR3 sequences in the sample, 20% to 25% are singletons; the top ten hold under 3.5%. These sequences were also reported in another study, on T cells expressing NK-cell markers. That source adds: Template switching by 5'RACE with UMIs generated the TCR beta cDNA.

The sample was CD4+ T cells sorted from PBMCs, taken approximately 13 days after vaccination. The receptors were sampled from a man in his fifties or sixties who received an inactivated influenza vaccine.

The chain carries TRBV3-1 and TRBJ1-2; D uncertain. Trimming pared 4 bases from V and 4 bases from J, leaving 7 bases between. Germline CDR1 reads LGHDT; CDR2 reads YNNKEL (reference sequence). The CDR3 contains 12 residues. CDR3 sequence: CASSRDPYGYTF. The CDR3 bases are TGTGCCAGCAGCCGGGATCCCTATGGCTACACCTTC.

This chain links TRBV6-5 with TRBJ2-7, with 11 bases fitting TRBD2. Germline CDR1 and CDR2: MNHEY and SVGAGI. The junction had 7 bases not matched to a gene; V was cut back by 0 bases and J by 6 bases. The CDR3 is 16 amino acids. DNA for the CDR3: TGTGCCAGCAGTTACTCGCTAGCGGGAGGATCCAGCGAGCAGTACTTC. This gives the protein CASSYSLAGGSSEQYF.

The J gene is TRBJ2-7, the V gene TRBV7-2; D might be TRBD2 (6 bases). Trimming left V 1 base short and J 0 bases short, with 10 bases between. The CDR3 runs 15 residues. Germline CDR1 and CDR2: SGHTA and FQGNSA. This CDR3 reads CASSLVGGSSYEQYF. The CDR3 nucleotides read TGTGCCAGCAGCTTAGTGGGGGGAAGCTCCTACGAGCAGTACTTC.

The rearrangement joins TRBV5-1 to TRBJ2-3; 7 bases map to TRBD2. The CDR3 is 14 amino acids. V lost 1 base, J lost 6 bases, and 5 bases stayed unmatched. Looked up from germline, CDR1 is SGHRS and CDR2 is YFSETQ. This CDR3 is CASSLSAGVDTQYF. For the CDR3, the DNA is TGCGCCAGCAGCTTGAGCGCGGGAGTGGATACGCAGTATTTT.

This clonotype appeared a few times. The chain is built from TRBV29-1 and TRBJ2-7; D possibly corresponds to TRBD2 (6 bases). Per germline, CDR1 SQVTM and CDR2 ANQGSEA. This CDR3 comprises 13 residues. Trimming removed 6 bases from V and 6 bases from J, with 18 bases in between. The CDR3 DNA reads TGCAGCGTCGGAGATTCCAGGGAGGCCGAGCAGTACTTC. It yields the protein CSVGDSREAEQYF.

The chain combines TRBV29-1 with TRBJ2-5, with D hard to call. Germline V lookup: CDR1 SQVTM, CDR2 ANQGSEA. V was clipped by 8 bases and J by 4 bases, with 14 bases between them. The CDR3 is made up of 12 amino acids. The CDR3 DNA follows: TGCAGCACCGTCCCGGGCTCAGAGACCCAGTACTTC. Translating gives CSTVPGSETQYF.

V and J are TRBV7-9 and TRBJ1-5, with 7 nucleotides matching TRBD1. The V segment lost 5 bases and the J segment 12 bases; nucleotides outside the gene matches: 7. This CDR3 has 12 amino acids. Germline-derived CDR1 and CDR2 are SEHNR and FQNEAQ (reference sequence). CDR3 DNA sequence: TGTGCCAGCAGCAAGGACAGGTTGCACCAGCATTTT. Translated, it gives CASSKDRLHQHF.

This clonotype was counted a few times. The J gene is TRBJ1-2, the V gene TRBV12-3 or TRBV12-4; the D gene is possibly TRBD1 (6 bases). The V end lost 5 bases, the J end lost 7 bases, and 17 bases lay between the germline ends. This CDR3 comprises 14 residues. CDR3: CASSHAGAMSGYTF. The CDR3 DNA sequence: TGTGCCAGCAGTCATGCAGGGGCGATGTCTGGCTACACCTTC.

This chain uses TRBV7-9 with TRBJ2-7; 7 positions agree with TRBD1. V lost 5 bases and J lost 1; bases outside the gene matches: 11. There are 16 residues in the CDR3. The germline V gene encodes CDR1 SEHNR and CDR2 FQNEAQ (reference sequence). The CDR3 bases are TGTGCCAGCAGCCGACTACAGGGGCGGAGGTCCTACGAGCAGTACTTC. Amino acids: CASSRLQGRRSYEQYF.

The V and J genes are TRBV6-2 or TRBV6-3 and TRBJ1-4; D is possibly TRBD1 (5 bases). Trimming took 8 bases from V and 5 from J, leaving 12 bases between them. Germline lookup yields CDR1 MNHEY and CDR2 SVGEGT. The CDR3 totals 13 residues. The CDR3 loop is CASVGSGNEKLFF. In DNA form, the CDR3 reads TGTGCCAGCGTTGGGTCAGGGAATGAAAAACTGTTTTTT.

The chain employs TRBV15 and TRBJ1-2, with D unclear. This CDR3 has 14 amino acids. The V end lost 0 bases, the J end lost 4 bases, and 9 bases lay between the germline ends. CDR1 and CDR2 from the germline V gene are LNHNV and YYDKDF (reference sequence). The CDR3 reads CATSRDMASYGYTF. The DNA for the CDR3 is TGTGCCACCAGCAGAGATATGGCGTCCTATGGCTACACCTTC. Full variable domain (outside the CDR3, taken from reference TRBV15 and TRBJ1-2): DAMVIQNPRYQVTQFGKPVTLSCSQTLNHNVMYWYQQKSSQAPKLLFHYYDKDFNNEADTPDNFQSRRPNTSFCFLDIRSPGLGDTAMYLCATSRDMASYGYTFGSGTRLTVV.

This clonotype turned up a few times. For the CDR3, the DNA is TGTGCCAGCAGATTGGCCGGGACAGTTGGCTACACCTTC. Amino acid sequence: CASRLAGTVGYTF. The chain recombines TRBV25-1 with TRBJ1-2; 7 bases line up with TRBD1. Trimming removed 6 bases from V and 7 bases from J; junction bases left unmatched: 8. This CDR3 is built from 13 residues. Germline V gene sequence: CDR1 MGHDK, CDR2 SYGVNS.

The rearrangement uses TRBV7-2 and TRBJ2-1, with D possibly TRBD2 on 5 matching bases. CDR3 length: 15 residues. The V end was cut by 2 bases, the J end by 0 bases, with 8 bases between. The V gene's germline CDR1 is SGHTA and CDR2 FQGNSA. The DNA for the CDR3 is TGTGCCAGCAGCTTAATGGGGAGCTCCTACAATGAGCAGTTCTTC. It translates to CASSLMGSSYNEQFF. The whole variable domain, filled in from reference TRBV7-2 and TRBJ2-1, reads GAGVSQSPSNKVTEKGKDVELRCDPISGHTALYWYRQSLGQGLEFLIYFQGNSAPDKSGLPSDRFSAERTGGSVSTLTIQRTQQEDSAVYLCASSLMGSSYNEQFFGPGTRLTVL.

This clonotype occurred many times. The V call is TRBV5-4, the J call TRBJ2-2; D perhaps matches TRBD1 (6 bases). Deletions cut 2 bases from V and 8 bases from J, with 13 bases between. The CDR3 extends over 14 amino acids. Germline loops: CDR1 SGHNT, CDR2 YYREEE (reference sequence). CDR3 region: CASSFGDRLGELFF. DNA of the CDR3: TGTGCCAGCAGCTTCGGCGACAGGCTGGGGGAGCTGTTTTTT.

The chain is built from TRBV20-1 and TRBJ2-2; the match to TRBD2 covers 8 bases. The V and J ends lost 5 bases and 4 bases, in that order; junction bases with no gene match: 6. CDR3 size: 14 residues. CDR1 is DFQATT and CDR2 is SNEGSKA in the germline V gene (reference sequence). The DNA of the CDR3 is TGCAGTGCTGAGGGACTAGTGGGCACCGGGGAGCTGTTTTTT. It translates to CSAEGLVGTGELFF.

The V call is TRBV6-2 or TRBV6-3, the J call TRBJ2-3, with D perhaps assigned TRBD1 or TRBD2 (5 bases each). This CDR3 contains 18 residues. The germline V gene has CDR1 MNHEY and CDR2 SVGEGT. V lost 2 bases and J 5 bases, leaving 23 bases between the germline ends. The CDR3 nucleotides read TGTGCCAGCAGTTACCCTCCGGGACCGTACAGGCTCGGAGATACGCAGTATTTT. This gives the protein CASSYPPGPYRLGDTQYF.

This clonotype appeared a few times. The CDR3 loop reads CSVGSGTGRGEQYF. The CDR3 DNA follows: TGCAGCGTAGGATCCGGGACAGGGAGAGGGGAGCAGTACTTC. The rearrangement uses TRBV29-1 and TRBJ2-7; TRBD1 matches at 9 bases. The V and J ends lost 6 bases and 7 bases, in that order; junction bases with no gene match: 13. Germline V gene lookup returns CDR1 SQVTM and CDR2 ANQGSEA. The CDR3 has 14 residues.

The CDR3 nucleotides are TGTGCCAGCAGTGTAACGACAGGGGGCGGTTACAATGAGCAGTTCTTC. Translating it yields CASSVTTGGGYNEQFF. The V and J genes are TRBV12-3 or TRBV12-4 and TRBJ2-1; 10 bases agree with TRBD1. J was trimmed by 4 bases and V by 5 bases; bases with no gene match: 8. CDR3 size: 16 residues.

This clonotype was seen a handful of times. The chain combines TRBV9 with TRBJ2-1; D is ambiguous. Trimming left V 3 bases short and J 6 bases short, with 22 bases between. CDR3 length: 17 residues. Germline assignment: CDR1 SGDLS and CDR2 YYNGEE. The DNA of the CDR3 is TGTGCCAGCAGCGCAAAACCTACGGCCTACCTTGCCAATGAGCAGTTCTTC. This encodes CASSAKPTAYLANEQFF. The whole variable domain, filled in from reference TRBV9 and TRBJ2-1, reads DSGVTQTPKHLITATGQRVTLRCSPRSGDLSVYWYQQSLDQGLQFLIQYYNGEERAKGNILERFSAQQFPDLHSELNLSSLELGDSALYFCASSAKPTAYLANEQFFGPGTRLTVL.